This passage covers 2 T cell receptor beta chains from one sample sequenced in a study of neoadjuvant nivolumab and ipilimumab in lung cancer. Clones were sequenced by immunoSEQ multiplex PCR, and TCRdb holds only the in-frame ones, with some missing. Of about 38,000 clones listed, 89% are singletons. The material sequenced was peripheral blood, taken before neoadjuvant nivolumab, alone or with ipilimumab. Receptors were obtained from an adult with non-small cell lung cancer.

V and J are TRBV4-3 and TRBJ2-7; 8 bases fit TRBD1. This CDR3 has 19 residues. V shed 4 bases, J shed 2 bases, and the junction held 19 bases outside the gene matches. The germline gives CDR1 LGHNA, CDR2 YSLEER. CDR3 nucleotides: TGCGCCAGCAGCCGAAGCTTGACAGGGGCAAGCCCTGTCCCCTACGAGCAGTACTTC. It is translated as CASSRSLTGASPVPYEQYF.

This chain joins TRBV4-1 and TRBJ2-3; TRBD1 matches at 8 bases. Per germline, CDR1 MGHRA and CDR2 YSYEKL. V gave up 3 bases and J gave up 1 base; unmatched junction bases: 3. The CDR3 consists of 15 residues. CDR3: CASSHSGGGTDTQYF. The DNA of the CDR3 is TGCGCCAGCAGCCACTCAGGGGGCGGCACAGATACGCAGTATTTT.